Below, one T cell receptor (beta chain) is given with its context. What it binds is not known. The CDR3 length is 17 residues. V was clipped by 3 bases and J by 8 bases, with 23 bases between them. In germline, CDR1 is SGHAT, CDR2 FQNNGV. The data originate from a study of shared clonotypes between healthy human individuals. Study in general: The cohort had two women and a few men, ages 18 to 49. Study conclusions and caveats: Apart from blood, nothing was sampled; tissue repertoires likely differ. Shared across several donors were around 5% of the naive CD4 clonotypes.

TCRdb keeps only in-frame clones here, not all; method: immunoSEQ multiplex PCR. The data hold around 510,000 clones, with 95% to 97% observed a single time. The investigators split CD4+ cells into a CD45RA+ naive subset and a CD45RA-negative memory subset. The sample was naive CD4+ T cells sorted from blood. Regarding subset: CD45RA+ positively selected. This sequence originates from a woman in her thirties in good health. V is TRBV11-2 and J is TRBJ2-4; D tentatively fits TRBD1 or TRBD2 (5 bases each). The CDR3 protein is CASSFGRGRGPPYIQYF. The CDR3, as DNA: TGTGCCAGCAGCTTCGGTAGGGGTAGGGGACCGCCCTACATTCAGTACTTC.